The 9 T cell receptor beta chains in this list originate from one sample, sequenced in a study of cytomegalovirus exposure and HLA in healthy donors. The primer mix had 60 Vbeta and 13 Jbeta primers. The repertoire was sequenced with immunoSEQ multiplex PCR; TCRdb's copy has only in-frame clones and lacks some. The sample contains roughly 200,000 clones, roughly 72% of which appear only once. The sequencing input was PBMCs. These receptors came from a man aged 30 to 45 in good health and CMV-seronegative.

The rearrangement links TRBV11-2 to TRBJ2-7; 8 bases line up with TRBD2. The CDR3 loop spans 16 amino acids. CDR1 SGHAT and CDR2 FQNNGV come from the germline V gene. V lost 2 bases to trimming and J lost 2 bases; unmatched junction nucleotides: 8. DNA for the CDR3: TGTGCCAGCAGCTTAACCAGCGGGAGAGGTGCCTACGAGCAGTACTTC. The encoded protein is CASSLTSGRGAYEQYF.

This chain joins TRBV28 and TRBJ2-1; TRBD1 agrees at 9 bases. The ends lost 6 bases at V and 12 bases at J; junction bases unmatched: 9. CDR3 size: 13 residues. Germline-derived CDR1 and CDR2 are MDHEN and SYDVKM. The CDR3 loop is CASSLRQGGGQFF. The CDR3 DNA reads TGTGCCAGCAGCTTACGACAGGGGGGTGGGCAGTTCTTC.

The chain employs TRBV5-1 and TRBJ1-3; TRBD1 agrees at 11 bases. Germline lookup yields CDR1 SGHRS and CDR2 YFSETQ. The CDR3 covers 22 residues. J was trimmed by 0 bases and V by 4 bases; bases with no gene match: 21. The CDR3 region is CASSILLSSGQGVIASGNTIYF. Written as DNA, the CDR3 is TGCGCCAGCAGCATCCTCCTTTCCTCGGGACAGGGGGTGATTGCCTCTGGAAACACCATATATTTT.

The chain links TRBV5-4 to TRBJ2-1, with 16 bases that match TRBD2. J was trimmed by 7 bases and V by 4 bases; bases with no gene match: 5. CDR3 length: 16 amino acids. Germline V gene lookup returns CDR1 SGHNT and CDR2 YYREEE (reference sequence). The CDR3 DNA follows: TGTGCCAGCAGCACGGGACTAGCGGGAGGGATTAATGAGCAGTTCTTC. It codes for CASSTGLAGGINEQFF.

The V gene is TRBV28, the J gene TRBJ1-1; a weak D match, TRBD1 (6 bases). CDR3 length: 12 amino acids. V lost 3 bases, J lost 5 bases, and 7 bases lay in between. From germline, CDR1 is MDHEN and CDR2 SYDVKM. The DNA of the CDR3 is TGTGCCAGCAGTTTCAGGGGTACTGAAGCTTTCTTT. Residues: CASSFRGTEAFF.

Turning to this clone: This specimen includes other DNA sequences encoding the same CDR3. The chain is built from TRBV19 and TRBJ1-2; unclear D gene. Trimming took 6 bases from V and 5 from J, leaving 10 bases between them. This CDR3 region has 12 residues. Germline V gene data show CDR1 as LNHDA and CDR2 as SQIVND (reference sequence). DNA for the CDR3: TGTGCCAGTAGCCGGAGGGAATATGGCTACACCTTC. It yields the protein CASSRREYGYTF.

This rearrangement joins TRBV30 to TRBJ2-5, with D unclear. The V and J ends lost 1 base and 0 bases respectively, with 3 bases between them. Germline-derived CDR1 and CDR2 are GTSNPN and SVGIG (reference sequence). CDR3 length: 12 amino acids. CDR3: CAWSANQETQYF. In DNA, the CDR3 is TGTGCCTGGAGTGCTAACCAAGAGACCCAGTACTTC. The full variable domain, with the rest looked up from reference TRBV30 and TRBJ2-5, is SQTIHQWPATLVQPVGSPLSLECTVEGTSNPNLYWYRQAAGRGLQLLFYSVGIGQISSEVPQNLSASRPQDRQFILSSKKLLLSDSGFYLCAWSANQETQYFGPGTRLLVL.

J is TRBJ2-5 and V is TRBV2; 7 nucleotides match TRBD1. The CDR3 covers 16 residues. Germline CDR1 reads SNHLY; CDR2 reads FYNNEI. With 7 bases clipped from V and 3 bases from J, the junction kept 14 bases outside the gene matches. CDR3 sequence: CASTLNLGQNKETQYF. DNA for the CDR3: TGTGCCAGCACCCTAAATCTGGGACAGAACAAAGAGACCCAGTACTTC.

The V call is TRBV27, the J call TRBJ2-3, with TRBD2 as a possible D gene (6 bases). CDR3 length equals 17 residues. Trimming took 3 bases from V and 0 from J, leaving 16 bases between them. Per the germline V gene, CDR1 is MNHEY and CDR2 is SMNVEV (reference sequence). The CDR3 protein is CASSFYGTPRSTDTQYF. CDR3 DNA sequence: TGTGCCAGCAGTTTCTACGGGACTCCTCGAAGCACAGATACGCAGTATTTT.